This T cell receptor beta chain was observed in a study of T cell responses to AZD1222 COVID-19 vaccine. The CDR3 loop spans 14 amino acids. Trimming removed 2 bases from V and 6 bases from J; junction bases left unmatched: 6. From germline, CDR1 is MNHEY and CDR2 SVGAGI. Clones were sequenced by immunoSEQ multiplex PCR, and TCRdb holds only the in-frame ones, with some missing. In the table there are around 140,000 clones, over 90% of which are singletons. The sequencing used peripheral blood, collected on day 0 of AZD1222 vaccination. This sequence was found in an adult in good health. V is TRBV6-5 and J is TRBJ1-1; 7 nucleotides align to TRBD1. As DNA, the CDR3 is TGTGCCAGCAGTTACGGGACAGAGGTCGCTGAAGCTTTCTTT. Translation: CASSYGTEVAEAFF.